The present TCR beta chain was sequenced within a study of CD8 T cells in ankylosing spondylitis. Trimming removed 8 bases from V and 1 base from J, with 9 bases in between. The CDR3 contains 12 residues. This clonotype showed up just a few times. Antigen: not known. From the 5' RACE reads, TCRdb called clonotypes with MiXCR, one entry per CDR3 protein. The table lists under 200,000 distinct CDR3 sequences, 9.8% of them singletons, with approximately 15% in the top ten. Study-level findings and limits: For ankylosing spondylitis blood, a TCR beta motif of seven to nine highly homologous variants appeared characteristic. Some of the motif variants had earlier been found in reactive arthritis patients' fluid and blood. Researchers reportedly found disease-linked clones significantly enriched in matched ankylosing spondylitis synovial fluid.

Specimen: blood, either unsorted or a sorted T cell fraction (not recorded which). The TCR originated in a female donor with ankylosing spondylitis or in good health (not recorded which). The chain combines TRBV23-1 with TRBJ2-7; possible D gene TRBD1, 5 bases. TRBV23-1 is sorted into the ORF group, with uncertain function. CDR3: CASLGPSYEQYF. CDR3 coding DNA: TGCGCCAGCCTGGGGCCTTCCTACGAGCAGTACTTC.